The T cell receptor (beta chain) described here comes from a study of blood T cell repertoires in COVID-19. Across the study: COVID-19 samples collected from the United States, Italy and Spain covered acute and convalescent phases.

Sequencing used immunoSEQ multiplex PCR; TCRdb keeps in-frame clones, though not all of them. Of about 120,000 clones in the sample, over 75% are singletons; the top ten hold under 4%. The CDR3 is made up of 13 amino acids. Trimming took off 2 bases at V and 4 bases at J, with 10 bases between the two ends. Germline CDR1 SGHNT, CDR2 YYREEE (reference sequence). This sequence joins TRBV5-4 and TRBJ2-7, with D maybe TRBD1 (6 bases). Sequencing used peripheral blood. This sequence originates from a man between 60 and 75 years old with acute or convalescent COVID-19. The CDR3 loop is CASSFQQGYEQYF. The CDR3 DNA reads as TGTGCCAGCAGCTTTCAACAGGGATACGAGCAGTACTTC.